One T cell receptor (beta chain) is described in this entry. The table lists this clonotype with a few counts. This clone's antigen is unknown. The input lacks base qualities; no much larger clone sits a single base away. These data come from a study of blood T cells in healthy people across ages (dated by TCRdb to between 2014 and 2016). Study-wide context: In model experiments, template switching captured roughly one uniquely barcoded TCR beta cDNA molecule for every two T cells. Using deep sequencing normalized with unique cDNA molecular identifiers, the study measured how TCR beta repertoire diversity changes with age. The donors were divided into four age groups: young (average around 16 years), middle-aged (approximately 39), aged (approximately 62) and long-lived (more than 75). To avoid experimental bias, donors of different ages were randomly spread across the sequencing lanes. For two donors (one aged 18 to 30 and one aged 80 or older), the study analyzed two additional independent replicas of 1 million unique cDNA reads from the same blood draw.

Between the V and J ends, shortened by 3 bases and 2 bases respectively, the junction contains 10 bases. CDR3 length: 14 amino acids, cysteine to phenylalanine. Only the CDR3 DNA stays, 42 bases, in frame from base 1. Receptor amplification or capture employed 5' RACE. Instrument on record: Illumina HiSeq 2500. A second roughly 6 to 12 cycle PCR used a sample-barcoded 5' primer and a J-beta primer mix. Each TCR beta cDNA molecule received a unique molecular identifier from a template-switch 5' adaptor carrying 12 random nucleotides. Each sample yielded at least 2.5 million CDR3-containing paired-end reads. First-strand cDNA synthesis was performed from all RNA using the Mint cDNA synthesis kit, with priming by a TRBC-specific oligonucleotide. Following uracil-DNA glycosylase treatment, all cDNA underwent a first 18-cycle PCR with the universal primers M1SS and BC2_uni_R. The original pipeline was this. For normalization, 1 million high-quality reads, each with a distinct molecular identifier, were randomly selected from each sample. Reads with shared molecular identifiers were discarded instead of being binned into consensus sequences. MiTCR, run with a Q25 quality threshold and the strictest error-elimination algorithm, handled CDR3 identification, clonotype clustering and error correction. A nonparametric unseen species model using Euler transformation provided a lower-bound estimate of total TCR beta diversity. The public sequencing data were trimmed at Q25 with fastp and processed into clonotypes with MiXCR by TCRdb, which kept only in-frame beta chains. CDR3 protein duplicates are merged, each entry listing the most common genes and DNA. The V and J calls, along with clone size, are taken from TCRdb and not from the paper's own processing. A total of around 1,000,000 distinct CDR3 sequences appear in this sample, about two fifths of them only once. In total, the top ten clones hold around 13% of the sample.

Systemically healthy Caucasian individuals from Russia, 39 in total and aged roughly 6 to 95 years, were included as donors. Around 10 milliliters of peripheral blood were collected from each donor into EDTA-treated Vacutainer tubes. Ficoll-Paque density-gradient centrifugation was used to isolate PBMCs, with at least 7 million obtained per sample. Trizol reagent was used to extract total RNA from the PBMCs, yielding at least 5.5 micrograms per sample. For every donor, an aliquot of PBMCs went through flow cytometry to measure the percentages of naive CD45RAhigh/CD27high T cells. The investigation overall reported the following: Bulk unsorted PBMC profiling prevented conclusive comparison of naive and antigen-experienced compartments. Estimates of total diversity from one million sequenced T cells were regarded as lower bounds and underestimates. There was a strong correlation between observed TCR beta diversity and the percentage of naive T cells measured by flow cytometry. Compared with the aged group, the long-lived group had more naive CD4+ T cells, fewer expanded clones and increased TCR diversity, suggesting age selection. The CMV infection status of donors was not known, potentially confounding age-related changes in expanded clonotypes. Observed TCR beta diversity per million T cells fell roughly linearly with age, and a significant reduction was already apparent by age roughly 40.

The origin of this receptor is a man between 18 and 29 years old in good health. The rearranged segments are TRBV12-3 or TRBV12-4 and TRBJ1-2, with the D segment identity uncertain. The sequenced material came from blood. The encoded CDR3 is CASSFAGRNYGYTF. The sequence in DNA is TGTGCCAGCAGTTTCGCCGGGAGGAACTATGGCTACACCTTC.